This T cell receptor beta chain stems from a study of HIV-infected children after antiretroviral therapy interruption. Across the whole study: Children had CD4+ above 500, viral load below 50 copies/ml, either treatment arm.

Unique molecular identifiers were included in an RNA-based 3' RACE TCR library. TCRdb processed the 3' RACE reads anew with MiXCR; each CDR3 protein has one entry. The top ten hold 1% to 1.3% of the sample, which has 90,000 or so distinct CDR3 sequences, around 6.9% seen once. Germline-derived CDR1 and CDR2 are DFQATT and SNEGSKA (reference sequence). The CDR3 runs 13 residues. Trimming removed 4 bases from V and 1 base from J, with 10 bases in between. The treatment was: PENTA 11 planned treatment interruption arm or continuous ART arm. Sorting from thawed PBMCs isolated naive CD4+ CD45RA+ CD45RO- T cells. This clonotype was seen many times.

The sample was CD45RA+ CD4+ T cells from PBMCs, pooled from several time points, taken from a donor given antiretroviral therapy, either interrupted or continuous. Stated subset: naive CD4+ CD45RA+ CD45RO- T cells. The clonotype comes from a pool of human donors with HIV. The rearrangement joins TRBV20-1 to TRBJ1-1, with D maybe TRBD1 (5 bases). The CDR3 bases are TGCAGTGCTAAGACAGATCCGAACACTGAAGCTTTCTTT. This codes for CSAKTDPNTEAFF.